This T cell receptor beta chain came from a study of molecular identifiers for immune sequencing clone quantification. One entry per CDR3 protein, called by TCRdb with MiXCR from the PCR reads. The sample carries about 70,000 distinct CDR3 sequences, about 18% recorded once. Sequencing libraries of naive CD8 cells derived from approximately 20,000 to 980,000 sorted cells with 10%, 30% or 50% RNA. Isolation of naive CD8 T cells was achieved by sorting on a CD8+CD4-CCR7+CD45RA+ phenotype. In its sample, this clonotype was seen many times. Sequencing was carried out using naive CD8+ T cells from blood, with Jurkat cell RNA spiked in. Noted subset: FACS-sorted CD8+CD4-CCR7+CD45RA+ naive T cells. The receptor comes from a human donor in good health. Some libraries in this study had Jurkat cell RNA spiked in.

CDR3 bases: TGTGCCTGGAGTGTGGGTGGGTGGGCAGATACGCAGTATTTT. This codes for CAWSVGGWADTQYF. The chain is built from TRBV30 and TRBJ2-3, with D uncertain. Germline V lookup: CDR1 GTSNPN, CDR2 SVGIG (reference sequence). The CDR3 totals 14 residues. Trimming pared 0 bases from V and 4 bases from J, leaving 11 bases between.